Listed below are T cell receptor beta chains from one sample, sequenced in a study of blood T cell repertoires in COVID-19. Profiling relied on immunoSEQ multiplex PCR, and the TCRdb table lists in-frame clones only, not all of them. Seen here are about 45,000 clones, 90% observed once, and the top ten hold around 17%. Sequencing was performed on peripheral blood. These receptors all come from a man aged 65-85 years with active COVID-19. Both conserved end residues are part of each CDR3. A D gene is named only where the DNA matches it firmly. Only part of the rows carry a size: once, few, many, or a class if the clone is expanded.

clone_size: NA; d_call: NA; j_call: TRBJ2-5; v_call: TRBV5-8; cdr3_nt: TGTGCCAGCAGCGGAGATATTGCAGTCCAAGAGACCCAGTACTTC; cdr3_aa: CASSGDIAVQETQYF
clone_size: NA; d_call: NA; j_call: TRBJ2-2; v_call: TRBV7-6; cdr3_nt: TGTGCCAGCAGCGACCCCTCTAGCGCGAGGGACACCGGGGAGCTGTTTTTT; cdr3_aa: CASSDPSSARDTGELFF
clone_size: few; d_call: NA; j_call: TRBJ2-7; v_call: TRBV9; cdr3_nt: TGTGCCAGCAGCATGACCGGGACTGAGGATTTATCCGGGCAGTACTTC; cdr3_aa: CASSMTGTEDLSGQYF
clone_size: NA; d_call: TRBD1; j_call: TRBJ1-6; v_call: TRBV6-5; cdr3_nt: TGTGCCAGCAGTACCGGGACAGGGGGCAATTCACCCCTCCACTTT; cdr3_aa: CASSTGTGGNSPLHF
clone_size: NA; d_call: TRBD1; j_call: TRBJ1-1; v_call: TRBV7-2; cdr3_nt: TGTGCCAGTCGGGACAGGGTCACTGAAGCTTTCTTT; cdr3_aa: CASRDRVTEAFF
clone_size: NA; d_call: NA; j_call: TRBJ1-2; v_call: TRBV27; cdr3_nt: TGTGCCAGCAGTCCTGGACACGCCGGGCATGGCTACACCTTC; cdr3_aa: CASSPGHAGHGYTF
clone_size: NA; d_call: NA; j_call: TRBJ2-1; v_call: TRBV7-3; cdr3_nt: TGTGCCAGCAGTCCCGACAGTCAGCCCTCCTACAATGAGCAGTTCTTC; cdr3_aa: CASSPDSQPSYNEQFF
clone_size: NA; d_call: NA; j_call: TRBJ2-7; v_call: TRBV5-1; cdr3_nt: TGCGCCAGCAGCCCGTGGATGGGGGGAGGCTCCTACGAGCAGTACTTC; cdr3_aa: CASSPWMGGGSYEQYF
clone_size: NA; d_call: NA; j_call: TRBJ1-2; v_call: TRBV9; cdr3_nt: TGTGCCAGCAGCGTGGGGCAGGACCTCTATGGCTACACCTTC; cdr3_aa: CASSVGQDLYGYTF
clone_size: NA; d_call: TRBD1; j_call: TRBJ1-5; v_call: TRBV24-1; cdr3_nt: TGTGCCACCAGTGACTACCGGGACAGGGAACCCCAGCATTTT; cdr3_aa: CATSDYRDREPQHF
clone_size: NA; d_call: TRBD2; j_call: TRBJ2-7; v_call: TRBV27; cdr3_nt: TGTGCCAGCAGGGATGAGGGGAGGGTTTCGGAGGAACAGCAGTACTTC; cdr3_aa: CASRDEGRVSEEQQYF
clone_size: NA; d_call: NA; j_call: TRBJ2-2; v_call: TRBV29-1; cdr3_nt: TGCAGCGTTATGAAAACGAGAAACACCGGGGAGCTGTTTTTT; cdr3_aa: CSVMKTRNTGELFF
clone_size: NA; d_call: NA; j_call: TRBJ2-7; v_call: TRBV5-6; cdr3_nt: TGTGCCAGCAGCTTTTCGGTACCCTACGAGCAGTACTTC; cdr3_aa: CASSFSVPYEQYF
clone_size: NA; d_call: NA; j_call: TRBJ2-4; v_call: TRBV20-1; cdr3_nt: TGCAGTGCTAACTGGGGGCACATTCAGTACTTC; cdr3_aa: CSANWGHIQYF
clone_size: NA; d_call: TRBD1; j_call: TRBJ2-7; v_call: TRBV7-9; cdr3_nt: TGTGCCAGCCGACAGGGGAATAACGAGCAGTACTTC; cdr3_aa: CASRQGNNEQYF
clone_size: NA; d_call: NA; j_call: TRBJ1-5; v_call: TRBV19; cdr3_nt: TGTGCCAGTAGTATCGGCCGGACAGATAATCAGCCCCAGCATTTT; cdr3_aa: CASSIGRTDNQPQHF
clone_size: few; d_call: NA; j_call: TRBJ2-1; v_call: TRBV18; cdr3_nt: TGTGCCAGCTCACCACGGACGGGAGAGGCAAATGAGCAGTTCTTC; cdr3_aa: CASSPRTGEANEQFF
clone_size: NA; d_call: TRBD1; j_call: TRBJ2-2; v_call: TRBV28; cdr3_nt: TGTGCCAGCAGCACCCGGACAGGGGGCTTAGGGGAGCTGTTTTTT; cdr3_aa: CASSTRTGGLGELFF
clone_size: NA; d_call: NA; j_call: TRBJ1-4; v_call: TRBV19; cdr3_nt: TGTGCCAGTAGCCTTACAAGCGCAACTAATGAAAAACTGTTTTTT; cdr3_aa: CASSLTSATNEKLFF
clone_size: NA; d_call: NA; j_call: TRBJ1-2; v_call: TRBV7-2; cdr3_nt: TGTGCCAGCAGCTTATCACGGGGGGGCACTAACTATGGCTACACCTTC; cdr3_aa: CASSLSRGGTNYGYTF
clone_size: once; d_call: NA; j_call: TRBJ2-2; v_call: TRBV27; cdr3_nt: TGTGCCAGCAGTTTATCTTCCGGCCACGGGGTTAACACCGGGGAGCTGTTTTTT; cdr3_aa: CASSLSSGHGVNTGELFF
clone_size: once; d_call: TRBD1; j_call: TRBJ1-3; v_call: TRBV30; cdr3_nt: TGTGCCTGGGGGGATGACAGGGGGACCTCTGGAAACACCATATATTTT; cdr3_aa: CAWGDDRGTSGNTIYF
clone_size: NA; d_call: NA; j_call: TRBJ1-2; v_call: TRBV6-2/TRBV6-3; cdr3_nt: TGTGCCAGCAGTTACGGTGGCAGGGGATCGTATGGCTACACCTTC; cdr3_aa: CASSYGGRGSYGYTF
clone_size: NA; d_call: NA; j_call: TRBJ1-1; v_call: TRBV30; cdr3_nt: TGTGCCTCGACTTCTCTAGGGACAACGAACACTGAAGCTTTCTTT; cdr3_aa: CASTSLGTTNTEAFF
clone_size: once; d_call: NA; j_call: TRBJ1-4; v_call: TRBV27; cdr3_nt: TGTGCCAGCAGTACCCACAGGGCCACTAATGAAAAACTGTTTTTT; cdr3_aa: CASSTHRATNEKLFF
clone_size: NA; d_call: TRBD2; j_call: TRBJ2-1; v_call: TRBV7-2; cdr3_nt: TGTGCCAGCAGCTTTAAGGGACTAGACTACAATGAGCAGTTCTTC; cdr3_aa: CASSFKGLDYNEQFF
clone_size: NA; d_call: TRBD1; j_call: TRBJ1-3; v_call: TRBV18; cdr3_nt: TGTGCCAGCTCAAGGGACAGGGGGCAAAGGCCCTCTGGAAACACCATATATTTT; cdr3_aa: CASSRDRGQRPSGNTIYF
clone_size: once; d_call: TRBD1; j_call: TRBJ1-2; v_call: TRBV19; cdr3_nt: TGTGCCAGCTCGGACAGGGACTACTATGGCTACACCTTC; cdr3_aa: CASSDRDYYGYTF
clone_size: NA; d_call: NA; j_call: TRBJ2-1; v_call: TRBV6-6; cdr3_nt: TGTGCCAGCAGTTCCGCGGGCAATGAGCAGTTCTTC; cdr3_aa: CASSSAGNEQFF
clone_size: NA; d_call: NA; j_call: TRBJ2-2; v_call: TRBV11-3; cdr3_nt: TGTGCCAGCAGCTCCCATCCTACAGCCGGGGAGCTGTTTTTT; cdr3_aa: CASSSHPTAGELFF